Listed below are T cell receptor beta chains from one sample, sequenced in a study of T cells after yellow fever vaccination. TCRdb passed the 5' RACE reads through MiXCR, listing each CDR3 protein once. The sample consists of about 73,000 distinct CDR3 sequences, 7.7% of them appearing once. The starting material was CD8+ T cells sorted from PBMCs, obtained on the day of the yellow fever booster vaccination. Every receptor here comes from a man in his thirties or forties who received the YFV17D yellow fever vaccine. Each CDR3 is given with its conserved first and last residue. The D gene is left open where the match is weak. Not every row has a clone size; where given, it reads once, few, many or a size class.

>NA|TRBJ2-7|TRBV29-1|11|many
CSAGDGGEQYF
TGCAGCGCTGGGGACGGTGGTGAGCAGTACTTC
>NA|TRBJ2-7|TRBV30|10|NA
CSWGVYEQYF
TGTTCCTGGGGCGTCTACGAGCAGTACTTC
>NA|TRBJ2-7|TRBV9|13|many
CASGDMGGNEQYF
TGTGCCAGCGGAGACATGGGAGGCAACGAGCAGTACTTC
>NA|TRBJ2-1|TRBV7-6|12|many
CASSPGVGEQFF
TGTGCCAGCAGCCCTGGGGTGGGTGAGCAGTTCTTC
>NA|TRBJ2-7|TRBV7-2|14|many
CASSFIGSSYEQYF
TGTGCCAGCAGCTTCATCGGCAGCTCCTACGAGCAGTACTTC
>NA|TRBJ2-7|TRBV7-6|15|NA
CASSLDADTTYEQYF
TGTGCCAGCAGCTTAGACGCTGATACGACCTACGAGCAGTACTTC
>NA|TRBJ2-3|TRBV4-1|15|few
CASSQDGAGGDTQYF
TGCGCCAGCAGCCAAGATGGTGCCGGTGGAGATACGCAGTATTTT
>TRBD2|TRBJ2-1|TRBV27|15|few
CASSPLRGSYNEQFF
TGTGCCAGCAGCCCCCTACGCGGGAGCTACAATGAGCAGTTCTTC
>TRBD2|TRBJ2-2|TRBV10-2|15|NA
CASSGLAGSTGELFF
TGCGCCAGCAGCGGACTAGCGGGGTCCACCGGGGAGCTGTTTTTT
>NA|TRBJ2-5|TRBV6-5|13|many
CASSYSDGETQYF
TGTGCCAGCAGTTACTCGGACGGAGAGACCCAGTACTTC
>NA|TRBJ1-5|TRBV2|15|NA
CASSESRNSNQPQHF
TGTGCCAGCAGTGAATCAAGGAATAGCAATCAGCCCCAGCATTTT
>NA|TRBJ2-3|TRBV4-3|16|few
CASSQDIEGGTDTQYF
TGCGCCAGCAGCCAAGATATTGAGGGGGGCACAGATACGCAGTATTTT
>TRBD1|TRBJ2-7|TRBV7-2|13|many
CASSSRTGAEQYF
TGTGCCAGCAGCTCCAGGACAGGGGCCGAGCAGTACTTC
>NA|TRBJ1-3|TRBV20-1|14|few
CSARDYGSGNTIYF
TGCAGTGCTAGAGATTACGGCTCTGGAAACACCATATATTTT
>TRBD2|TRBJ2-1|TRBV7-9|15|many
CASSLASGSLLGQFF
TGTGCCAGCAGCTTAGCTAGCGGGTCCCTCCTTGGGCAGTTCTTC
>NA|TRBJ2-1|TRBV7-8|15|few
CASSERENRPGEQFF
TGTGCCAGCAGCGAGAGGGAGAACCGGCCGGGTGAGCAGTTCTTC
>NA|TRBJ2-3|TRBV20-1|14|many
CSARAEASTDTQYF
TGCAGTGCTAGGGCGGAGGCATCCACAGATACGCAGTATTTT
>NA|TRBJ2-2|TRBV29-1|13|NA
CSVVGGGTGELFF
TGCAGCGTTGTTGGGGGTGGCACCGGGGAGCTGTTTTTT
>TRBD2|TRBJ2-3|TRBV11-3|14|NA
CASSPRTSTDTQYF
TGTGCCAGCAGCCCGAGGACTAGCACGGATACGCAGTATTTT
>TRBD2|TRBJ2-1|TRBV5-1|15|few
CASSIVAGRRNEQFF
TGCGCCAGCAGCATAGTAGCGGGGCGGCGTAATGAGCAGTTCTTC
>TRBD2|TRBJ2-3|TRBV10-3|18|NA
CAISLVELTSGITDTQYF
TGTGCCATCAGTTTAGTCGAATTGACTAGCGGGATTACAGATACGCAGTATTTT
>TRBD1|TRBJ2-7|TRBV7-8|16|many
CASSQPGGASSYEQYF
TGTGCCAGCAGCCAACCAGGGGGAGCGAGCTCCTACGAGCAGTACTTC
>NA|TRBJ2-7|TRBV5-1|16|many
CASSLDGRTTKGEQYF
TGCGCCAGCAGCTTGGATGGCAGGACGACTAAAGGCGAGCAGTACTTC
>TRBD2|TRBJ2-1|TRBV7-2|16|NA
CASSSVLAGVRHEQFF
TGTGCCAGCAGCTCTGTGTTAGCGGGAGTCCGTCATGAGCAGTTCTTC
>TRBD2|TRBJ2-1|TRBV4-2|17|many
CASSQAWAGDSYNEQFF
TGTGCCAGCAGCCAAGCCTGGGCGGGGGACTCCTACAATGAGCAGTTCTTC
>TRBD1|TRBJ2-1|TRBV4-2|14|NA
CASRDRGVGNEQFF
TGTGCCAGCAGAGACAGGGGTGTAGGCAATGAGCAGTTCTTC
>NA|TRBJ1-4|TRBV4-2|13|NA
CASSHPSGEGLFF
TGTGCCAGCAGCCATCCTTCGGGCGAAGGTCTGTTTTTT
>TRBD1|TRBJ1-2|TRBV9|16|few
CASSEPRDRTSYGYTF
TGTGCCAGCAGCGAACCCCGGGACAGGACTAGCTATGGCTACACCTTC
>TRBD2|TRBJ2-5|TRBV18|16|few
CASSPPAAGGVETQYF
TGTGCCAGCTCACCACCTGCAGCGGGAGGTGTGGAGACCCAGTACTTC
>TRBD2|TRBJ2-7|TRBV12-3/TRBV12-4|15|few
CASSFTSGGFYEQYF
TGTGCCAGCAGTTTTACTAGCGGGGGCTTCTACGAGCAGTACTTC
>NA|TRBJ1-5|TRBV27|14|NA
CASSSSGGNQPQHF
TGTGCCAGCAGCTCATCAGGGGGCAATCAGCCCCAGCATTTT
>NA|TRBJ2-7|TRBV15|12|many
CATSSETHEQYF
TGTGCCACCAGCAGTGAAACTCACGAGCAGTACTTC
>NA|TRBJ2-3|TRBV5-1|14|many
CASSLAGLPDTQYF
TGCGCCAGCAGCTTGGCCGGGCTACCGGATACGCAGTATTTT
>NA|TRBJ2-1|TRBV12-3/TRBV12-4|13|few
CASSGVAEGEQFF
TGTGCCAGCAGTGGGGTGGCGGAGGGTGAGCAGTTCTTC
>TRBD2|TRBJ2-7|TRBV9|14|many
CASSGGLAGVEQYF
TGTGCCAGCAGCGGAGGACTAGCGGGAGTTGAGCAGTACTTC
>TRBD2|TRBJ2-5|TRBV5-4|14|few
CASSLTSDQETQYF
TGTGCCAGCAGCCTGACTAGCGATCAAGAGACCCAGTACTTC
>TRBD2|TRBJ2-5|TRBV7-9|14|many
CASSLVAGWETQYF
TGTGCCAGCAGCTTAGTAGCGGGATGGGAGACCCAGTACTTC
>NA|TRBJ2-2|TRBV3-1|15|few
CASSQAQPGTGELFF
TGTGCCAGCAGCCAGGCCCAGCCAGGCACCGGGGAGCTGTTTTTT
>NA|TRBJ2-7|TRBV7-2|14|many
CASSFFLEGSEQYF
TGTGCCAGCAGCTTCTTTCTCGAGGGTTCCGAGCAGTACTTC
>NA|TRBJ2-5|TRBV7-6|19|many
CASSLVDSLVGWEQETQYF
TGTGCCAGCAGCTTAGTCGACAGTCTAGTGGGGTGGGAACAAGAGACCCAGTACTTC
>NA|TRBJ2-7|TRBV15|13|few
CATSSYRGGEQYF
TGTGCCACCAGCAGCTACAGGGGAGGCGAGCAGTACTTC
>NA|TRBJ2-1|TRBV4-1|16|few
CASSQEGKVVYNEQFF
TGCGCCAGCAGCCAAGAGGGAAAGGTAGTTTACAATGAGCAGTTCTTC
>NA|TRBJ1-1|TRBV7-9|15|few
CASSLAGPRNTEAFF
TGTGCCAGCAGCTTAGCAGGACCTCGGAACACTGAAGCTTTCTTT
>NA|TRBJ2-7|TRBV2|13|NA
CASKEGHQYEQYF
TGTGCCAGCAAAGAGGGACACCAATACGAGCAGTACTTC
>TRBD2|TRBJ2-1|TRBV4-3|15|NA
CASSTDPGGRNEQFF
TGCGCCAGCAGCACCGATCCGGGGGGGCGCAATGAGCAGTTCTTC
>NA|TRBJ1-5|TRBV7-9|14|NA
CASSQGQNGQPQHF
TGTGCCAGCAGCCAAGGACAGAATGGCCAGCCCCAGCATTTT
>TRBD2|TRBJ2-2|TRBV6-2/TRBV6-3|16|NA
CASSPGLAGFTGELFF
TGTGCCAGCAGCCCGGGACTAGCGGGGTTCACCGGGGAGCTGTTTTTT
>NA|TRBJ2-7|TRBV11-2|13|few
CASSLALAYEQYF
TGTGCCAGCAGCTTAGCTTTGGCCTACGAGCAGTACTTC
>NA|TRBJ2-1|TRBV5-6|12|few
CASGVVYNEQFF
TGTGCCAGCGGGGTTGTCTACAATGAGCAGTTCTTC
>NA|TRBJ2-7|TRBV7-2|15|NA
CASSLTTVWSYEQYF
TGTGCCAGCAGCTTAACAACCGTGTGGTCCTACGAGCAGTACTTC
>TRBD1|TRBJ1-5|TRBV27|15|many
CASRQGQGANQPQHF
TGTGCCAGCAGACAGGGACAGGGGGCGAATCAGCCCCAGCATTTT
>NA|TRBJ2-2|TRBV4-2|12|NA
CASNSGSGELFF
TGTGCCAGCAACTCAGGGTCCGGGGAGCTGTTTTTT
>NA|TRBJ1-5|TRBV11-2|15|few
CASSFPSSHNQPQHF
TGTGCCAGCAGCTTTCCAAGTTCGCACAATCAGCCCCAGCATTTT
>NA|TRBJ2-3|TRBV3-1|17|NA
CASSTPSASSGTDTQYF
TGTGCCAGCAGCACTCCGTCGGCTAGCTCTGGCACAGATACGCAGTATTTT
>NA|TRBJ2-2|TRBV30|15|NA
CAWSRGEQNTGELFF
TGTGCCTGGAGTCGGGGTGAGCAGAACACCGGGGAGCTGTTTTTT
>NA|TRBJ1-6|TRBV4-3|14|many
CASSQDLVDSPLHF
TGCGCCAGCAGCCAAGATTTGGTGGATTCACCCCTCCACTTT
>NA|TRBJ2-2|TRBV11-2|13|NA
CASSLGVPGELFF
TGTGCCAGCAGCTTAGGGGTTCCCGGGGAGCTGTTTTTT
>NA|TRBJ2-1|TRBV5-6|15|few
CASSPPAQARREQFF
TGTGCCAGCAGCCCCCCTGCCCAAGCCCGCAGGGAGCAGTTCTTC
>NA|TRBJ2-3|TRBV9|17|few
CASSPRAQVEMADTQYF
TGTGCCAGCAGCCCCCGAGCCCAGGTTGAGATGGCTGATACGCAGTATTTT
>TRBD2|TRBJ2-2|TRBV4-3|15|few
CASSPTSMNTGELFF
TGCGCCAGCAGCCCGACTAGCATGAACACCGGGGAGCTGTTTTTT